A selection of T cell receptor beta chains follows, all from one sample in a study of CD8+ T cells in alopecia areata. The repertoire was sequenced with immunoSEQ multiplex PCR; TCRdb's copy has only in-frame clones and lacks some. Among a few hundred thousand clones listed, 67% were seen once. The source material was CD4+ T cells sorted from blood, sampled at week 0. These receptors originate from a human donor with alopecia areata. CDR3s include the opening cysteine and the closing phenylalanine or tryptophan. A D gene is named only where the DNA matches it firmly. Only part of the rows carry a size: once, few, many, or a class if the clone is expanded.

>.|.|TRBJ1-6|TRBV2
CASREPQGRNSPLHF
TGTGCCAGCAGGGAACCCCAGGGGCGCAATTCACCCCTCCACTTT
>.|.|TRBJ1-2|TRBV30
CAWSVRVDGGYTF
TGTGCCTGGAGTGTACGTGTAGATGGTGGCTACACCTTC
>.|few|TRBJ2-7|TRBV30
CACKDSYEQYF
TGTGCCTGTAAGGACTCCTACGAGCAGTACTTC
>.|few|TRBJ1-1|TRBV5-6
CASNLEGRAPNTEAFF
TGTGCCAGCAACCTGGAGGGCAGGGCACCCAACACTGAAGCTTTCTTT
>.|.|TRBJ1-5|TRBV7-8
CASSLRGIQPQHF
TGTGCCAGCAGCTTACGGGGGATTCAGCCCCAGCATTTT
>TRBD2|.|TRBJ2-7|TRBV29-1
CSVLTGTSGAVQYF
TGCAGCGTGTTGACCGGGACTAGCGGGGCGGTGCAGTACTTC
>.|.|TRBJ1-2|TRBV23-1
CASSQLGGDGYTF
TGCGCCAGCAGTCAATTGGGGGGAGATGGCTACACCTTC
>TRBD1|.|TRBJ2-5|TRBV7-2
CASSSRGLAGGRRGTQYF
TGTGCCAGCAGCTCCCGGGGTTTGGCAGGGGGTCGTCGAGGGACCCAGTACTTC
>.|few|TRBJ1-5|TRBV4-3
CASSQDRGDQPQHF
TGCGCCAGCAGCCAAGATCGGGGTGATCAGCCCCAGCATTTT
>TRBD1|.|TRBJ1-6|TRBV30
CAWSVQQGGNSPLHF
TGTGCCTGGAGTGTACAACAGGGGGGTAATTCACCCCTCCACTTT
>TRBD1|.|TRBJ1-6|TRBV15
CATSRGQGFNNSPLHF
TGTGCCACCAGCAGAGGACAGGGGTTCAATAATTCACCCCTCCACTTT
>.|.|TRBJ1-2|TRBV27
CASSLNRLHGYTF
TGTGCCAGCAGTTTGAACAGGCTCCATGGCTACACCTTC
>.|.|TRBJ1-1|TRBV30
CAWTPDSLNTEAFF
TGTGCCTGGACCCCGGACAGTCTGAACACTGAAGCTTTCTTT
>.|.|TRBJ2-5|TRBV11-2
CASTSAGPGGTQYF
TGTGCCAGCACCTCGGCGGGGCCCGGTGGGACCCAGTACTTC
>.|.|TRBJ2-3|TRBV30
CAWSVLRGGLQYF
TGTGCCTGGAGTGTACTTAGGGGCGGGCTGCAGTATTTT
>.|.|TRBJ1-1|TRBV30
CASALNTEAFF
TGTGCCTCGGCACTGAACACTGAAGCTTTCTTT
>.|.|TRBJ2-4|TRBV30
CAWSVGLLAKNIQYF
TGTGCCTGGAGTGTTGGGCTCCTAGCCAAAAACATTCAGTACTTC
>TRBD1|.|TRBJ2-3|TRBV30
CAWKKGQGGTDTQYF
TGTGCCTGGAAAAAAGGACAGGGGGGTACAGATACGCAGTATTTT
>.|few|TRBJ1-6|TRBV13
CASSVRRPGVSGNSPLHF
TGTGCCAGCAGCGTAAGACGTCCAGGGGTTTCGGGTAATTCACCCCTCCACTTT
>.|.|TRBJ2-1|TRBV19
CASSMGPYNEQFF
TGTGCCAGTAGTATGGGTCCTTACAATGAGCAGTTCTTC
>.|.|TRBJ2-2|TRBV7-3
CASSSSTGELFF
TGTGCCAGCAGCTCAAGCACCGGGGAGCTGTTTTTT
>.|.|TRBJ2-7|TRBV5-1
CASSLGVSSTSYEQYF
TGCGCCAGCAGCTTGGGGGTATCCTCAACATCCTACGAGCAGTACTTC
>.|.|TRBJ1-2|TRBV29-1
CSVGTVANYGYTF
TGCAGCGTTGGGACAGTAGCTAACTATGGCTACACCTTC
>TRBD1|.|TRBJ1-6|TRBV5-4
CASSLERDRDNSPLHF
TGTGCCAGCAGCTTGGAGCGGGACAGGGATAATTCACCCCTCCACTTT
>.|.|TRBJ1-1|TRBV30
CAWGGRLNTEAFF
TGTGCCTGGGGAGGTCGGTTGAACACTGAAGCTTTCTTT
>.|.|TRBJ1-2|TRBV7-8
CASSYGGDAYGYTF
TGTGCCAGCAGCTACGGCGGGGATGCCTATGGCTACACCTTC
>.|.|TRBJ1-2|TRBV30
CAWSEVRGTRRGYTF
TGTGCCTGGAGTGAAGTGAGAGGGACGAGGAGAGGCTACACCTTC
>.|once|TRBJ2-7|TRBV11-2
CASSLELGLQYF
TGTGCCAGCAGCTTAGAACTCGGGCTTCAGTACTTC
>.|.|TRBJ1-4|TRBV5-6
CASSMWGTNEKLFF
TGTGCCAGCAGCATGTGGGGCACTAATGAAAAACTGTTTTTT
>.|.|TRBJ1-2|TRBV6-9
CASRPTRFQGYTF
TGTGCCAGCAGACCGACTCGATTCCAGGGCTACACCTTC
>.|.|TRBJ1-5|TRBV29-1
CSVGVASNQPQHF
TGCAGCGTTGGAGTAGCTAGCAATCAGCCCCAGCATTTT
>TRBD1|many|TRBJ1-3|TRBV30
CAWSRDSGSGNTIYF
TGTGCCTGGAGCCGGGACAGCGGGTCTGGAAACACCATATATTTT
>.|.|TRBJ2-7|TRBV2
CASTLYEQYF
TGTGCCAGCACCCTCTACGAGCAGTACTTC
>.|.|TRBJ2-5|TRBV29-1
CSVEDDLETQYF
TGCAGCGTTGAAGATGATTTAGAGACCCAGTACTTC
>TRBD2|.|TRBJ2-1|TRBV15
CATSRDYLGGVEQFF
TGTGCCACCAGCAGAGATTACTTGGGAGGGGTTGAGCAGTTCTTC
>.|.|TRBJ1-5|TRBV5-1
CASSFGSGNQPQHF
.
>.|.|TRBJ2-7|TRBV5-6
CASSPSDLTEQYF
TGTGCCAGCAGCCCGTCGGACCTCACCGAGCAGTACTTC
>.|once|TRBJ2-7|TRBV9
CASSVDSGRFYEQYF
TGTGCCAGCAGCGTTGATAGCGGCCGATTCTACGAGCAGTACTTC
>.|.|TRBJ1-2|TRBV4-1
CASSQVGPDRYGYTF
TGCGCCAGCAGCCAAGTCGGGCCCGACAGATATGGCTACACCTTC
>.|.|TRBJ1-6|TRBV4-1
CASSQESVPLTPLHF
TGCGCCAGCAGCCAAGAGTCGGTCCCTTTGACCCCCCTCCACTTT
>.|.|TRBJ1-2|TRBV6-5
CASTGRGDGYTF
TGTGCCAGCACCGGCAGGGGTGACGGCTACACCTTC
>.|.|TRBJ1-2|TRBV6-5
CASNVGRGHYGYTF
TGTGCCAGCAACGTAGGCAGGGGCCACTATGGCTACACCTTC
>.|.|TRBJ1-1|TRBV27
CASSAFRENTEAFF
TGTGCCAGCAGTGCGTTTCGGGAGAACACTGAAGCTTTCTTT
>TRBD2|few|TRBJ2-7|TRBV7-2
CASSLDYGGSEQYF
TGTGCCAGCAGCTTAGATTACGGGGGGAGTGAGCAGTACTTC
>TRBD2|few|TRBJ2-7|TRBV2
CASSEEVSGAYEQYF
TGTGCCAGCAGTGAAGAAGTTAGCGGGGCCTACGAGCAGTACTTC
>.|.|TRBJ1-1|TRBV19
CASSIHRETEAFF
TGTGCCAGTAGTATCCACAGGGAGACTGAAGCTTTCTTT
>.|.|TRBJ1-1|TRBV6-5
CASSYSWNTEAFF
TGTGCCAGCAGTTACTCGTGGAACACTGAAGCTTTCTTT
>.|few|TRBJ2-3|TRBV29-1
CSVDQGTDTQYF
TGCAGCGTTGATCAGGGCACAGATACGCAGTATTTT
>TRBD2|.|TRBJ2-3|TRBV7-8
CASSLSSGGTDTQYF
TGTGCCAGCAGCTTAAGTAGCGGGGGCACAGATACGCAGTATTTT
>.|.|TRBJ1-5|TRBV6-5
CASSSRGGQPQHF
TGTGCCAGCAGTTCCCGGGGTGGGCAGCCCCAGCATTTT
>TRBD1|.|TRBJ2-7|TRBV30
CAWRATGGRYEQYF
TGTGCCTGGAGGGCGACAGGGGGCAGGTACGAGCAGTACTTC
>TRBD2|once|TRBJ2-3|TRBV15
CATSRNLLAGENTDTQYF
TGTGCCACCAGCAGAAACCTACTAGCGGGGGAAAACACAGATACGCAGTATTTT
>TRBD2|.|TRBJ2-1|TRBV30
CAWSPGRSGVLF
TGTGCCTGGAGTCCAGGACGTAGCGGGGTACTCTTC
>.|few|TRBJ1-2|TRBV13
CASSPAGTYGYTF
TGTGCCAGCAGCCCCGCGGGCACCTATGGCTACACCTTC
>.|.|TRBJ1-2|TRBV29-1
CSFAEQYQDGYTF
TGCAGCTTCGCTGAACAGTATCAGGATGGCTACACCTTC